The clone carrying this T cell receptor beta chain showed up just a few times. The antigen remains undetermined. This entry belongs to a study of T cells in Graves' hyperthyroidism and ophthalmopathy. More than 9.5 ml fresh peripheral blood yielded the PBMCs. Study-wide points: Blood held most thyroid clonotypes expanded above 0.001 frequency. Ophthalmopathy and stable hyperthyroidism were separated by a 13 V-J model. The model made its ophthalmopathy prediction, and onset followed a median around six months later.

Amplified TCR beta CDR3 regions came from RNA transcripts. The HTBI primer set served for first-round RT-PCR of the TCR CDR3. TCRdb ran MiXCR on the multiplex PCR reads and lists one entry per CDR3 protein. The sample has 410,000 or so distinct CDR3 sequences, under 15% seen once. Germline lookup yields CDR1 DFQATT and CDR2 SNEGSKA (reference sequence). This CDR3 comprises 15 residues. With 6 bases removed from V and 5 bases from J, the gap between germline ends came to 22 bases. This TCR derives from a man aged 18 to 29 with Graves' ophthalmopathy. The V and J genes are TRBV20-1 and TRBJ2-5; D not resolved. Specimen: blood. CDR3 residues: CSADGWPGLLETQYF. The CDR3, as DNA: TGCAGTGCAGACGGGTGGCCAGGTCTGTTGGAGACCCAGTACTTC.